The T cell receptor beta chain under discussion was sequenced for a study of cytomegalovirus exposure and HLA in healthy donors. Use of 60 Vbeta and 13 Jbeta primers characterized the PCR. The table came from immunoSEQ multiplex PCR; TCRdb's copy has only in-frame clones and leaves some out. Here the sample spans 200,000 to 250,000 clones, 85% to 90% being singletons. V was clipped by 4 bases and J by 2 bases; unmatched bases: 2. The CDR3 contains 16 residues. Germline V CDR1 and CDR2: SGHRS, YFSETQ. Sequencing was carried out using PBMCs. The genes are TRBV5-1 and TRBJ2-1, with TRBD2 identical over 14 bases. The clonotype was recovered from a human donor in good health. CDR3 protein: CASSQTSGRAYNEQFF. The CDR3 region has the DNA TGCGCCAGCAGCCAGACTAGCGGGAGGGCCTACAATGAGCAGTTCTTC.